The 8 T cell receptor beta chains reported below all come from one sample, sequenced in a study of T cell responses to AZD1222 COVID-19 vaccine. Here immunoSEQ multiplex PCR was the method, and the copy in TCRdb shows in-frame clones only, minus some. Here the sample spans some 99,000 clones, 88% being singletons. This material consisted of peripheral blood, taken 28 days after the second AZD1222 dose. Receptors were obtained from an adult who received the AZD1222 COVID-19 vaccine.

The genes are TRBV3-1 (or the pseudogene TRBV3-2) and TRBJ2-7, with 8 bases aligning to TRBD1. Germline CDR1 reads LGHDT; CDR2 reads YNNKEL (reference sequence). Trimming at V came to 0 bases and at J to 6 bases, leaving 10 bases not matched to a gene. The CDR3 totals 16 residues. CDR3 sequence reads: CASSQEGGQEWGEQYF. In nucleotides, the CDR3 is TGTGCCAGCAGCCAAGAGGGGGGACAGGAGTGGGGCGAGCAGTACTTC.

The rearrangement joins TRBV5-1 to TRBJ2-1, with TRBD2 matching 8 bases. The V segment lost 3 bases and the J segment 5 bases; nucleotides outside the gene matches: 7. CDR3 length equals 15 residues. Germline values: CDR1 SGHRS, CDR2 YFSETQ. The DNA of the CDR3 is TGCGCCAGCAGCTCGGGACTAGGTACCCACAATGAGCAGTTCTTC. It specifies CASSSGLGTHNEQFF.

The V gene is TRBV6-5, the J gene TRBJ1-1; 7 bases line up with TRBD1. V lost 7 bases to trimming and J lost 5 bases; unmatched junction nucleotides: 7. The CDR3 runs to 13 residues. Germline loops: CDR1 MNHEY, CDR2 SVGAGI. The CDR3 sequence is CASTVTGQTEAFF. CDR3 sequence (DNA): TGTGCCAGCACCGTGACAGGGCAAACTGAAGCTTTCTTT.

The chain combines TRBV29-1 with TRBJ1-2; D perhaps matches TRBD1 (6 bases). CDR3 length equals 10 residues. In germline, CDR1 is SQVTM, CDR2 ANQGSEA. This chain's CDR3 is CIVRGDGYTF. In DNA form, the CDR3 reads TGCATCGTCAGGGGAGATGGCTACACCTTC.

The rearrangement uses TRBV7-8 and TRBJ1-6; the D gene is possibly TRBD1 (5 bases). The CDR3 has 15 residues. V was shortened by 2 bases and J by 9 bases, with 14 bases between the two germline ends. Germline V gene sequence: CDR1 SGHVS, CDR2 FQNEAQ. Written as DNA, the CDR3 is TGTGCCAGCAGCTTAATGGGCAGGGTCCGTTCACCCCTCCACTTT. Its translation: CASSLMGRVRSPLHF.

J is TRBJ2-2 and V is TRBV11-1; a weak D match, TRBD1 (6 bases). CDR3 length: 15 amino acids. With 1 base removed from V and 5 bases from J, the gap between germline ends came to 11 bases. The germline V gene has CDR1 SGHAT and CDR2 FQDESV (reference sequence). CDR3 sequence: CASSLGAGVTGELFF. The CDR3 nucleotides are TGTGCCAGCAGCTTAGGCGCAGGGGTAACCGGGGAGCTGTTTTTT.

Concerning this clone itself: At one end the junction does not follow the germline gene, possibly because of a read error. The chain is built from TRBV7-3 and TRBJ1-1; D call uncertain. Germline V gene data show CDR1 as SGHTA and CDR2 as FQGTGA. The CDR3 is 13 residues long. The DNA for the CDR3 is TGTGCCAGCAGCCTAACATGGGGCACTGAAGCTTTCTTT. It translates to CASSLTWGTEAFF.

The gene calls are TRBV2 and TRBJ2-7, with TRBD1 identical over 10 bases. Per germline, CDR1 SNHLY and CDR2 FYNNEI. This CDR3 comprises 16 residues. The V and J ends lost 4 bases and 8 bases, in that order; junction bases with no gene match: 14. Written as DNA, the CDR3 is TGTGCCAGCAGTGGATATCGAGAGCGACAGGGGGCCAAGCAGTACTTC. This codes for CASSGYRERQGAKQYF.